This T cell receptor (beta chain) was obtained from a study of cytomegalovirus exposure and HLA in healthy donors. Study-level findings and limits: An observed cluster of highly shared sequence variants was recorded as a likely sequencing artifact. Some V segments, including TRBV6-2 and TRBV6-3, were excluded as indistinguishable. Presence/absence analyses assumed roughly uniform sequencing depth across donors.

The study ran its PCR with 60 Vbeta and 13 Jbeta primers. Generated by immunoSEQ multiplex PCR, the TCRdb table keeps only in-frame clones and is missing some. The data show over 130,000 clones, with 80% seen just once and over 2% held by the top ten. Looked up from germline, CDR1 is LNHDA and CDR2 is SQIVND (reference sequence). V lost 7 bases and J lost 5; bases outside the gene matches: 10. The CDR3 consists of 14 residues. This clone was observed once. The antigen remains undetermined. V gene TRBV19 combines with J gene TRBJ1-1; 7 bases are a match to TRBD1. Sequences were obtained from PBMCs. This sequence was found in a man in his forties or fifties in good health and CMV-seronegative. Written as DNA, the CDR3 is TGTGCCAGTACCACGACAGGGAGGAGGACTGAAGCTTTCTTT. Amino acid sequence: CASTTTGRRTEAFF.